Listed here is a single T cell receptor (beta chain). The antigen remains undetermined. This CDR3 has 15 residues. The J segment lost 7 bases and the V segment lost 0 bases, leaving 6 bases of the junction unmatched. The germline CDR1 and CDR2 sequences are MNHEY and SMNVEV (reference sequence). Using a J-beta primer mix together with a sample-barcoded 5' primer, a second PCR was run for about 6 to 11 cycles. The authors tagged each cDNA molecule using a template-switch adaptor with 12 random nucleotides. TCRdb processed the 5' RACE reads anew with MiXCR; each CDR3 protein has one entry. The sample lists over a million distinct CDR3 sequences, around 59% occurring once. The source of the sample is a study of blood T cells in healthy people across ages. Study observations and caveats: Naive CD4+ cell counts and diversity both ran higher in long-lived than in aged donors. Age showed a roughly linear inverse relationship with TCR beta diversity per million T cells.

Every donor provided 9.5 to 10 milliliters of peripheral blood. Sequencing was carried out using blood. This receptor was taken from a man between 18 and 29 years old in good health. The V gene is TRBV27, the J gene TRBJ2-7, with 10 nucleotides matching TRBD2. The CDR3 nucleotides are TGTGCCAGCAGTTTATCGGCTAGCGGGGGCGTTGAGCAGTACTTC. This gives the protein CASSLSASGGVEQYF.